Below are 25 T cell receptor beta chains sequenced from a single sample in a study of blood T cell repertoires in COVID-19. Only in-frame clones appear in the TCRdb table, and some are missing; sequencing was by immunoSEQ multiplex PCR. The sample holds about 150,000 clones, 79% seen once. The sample was peripheral blood. The receptor source for this set is a woman in her seventies with COVID-19, enrolled during active disease.

This clone was detected only a few times. A read error may account for a junction end that differs from germline. The chain recombines TRBV3-1 (or the pseudogene TRBV3-2) with TRBJ1-5; 8 bases fit TRBD1. Germline V CDR1 and CDR2: LGHDT, YNNKEL (reference sequence). CDR3 size: 15 residues. The CDR3 nucleotides read TGTGCCAGCAGCCCTGCCCCAGGGGGCAAGCAGCCCCAGCATTTT. Encoded protein: CASSPAPGGKQPQHF.

The chain combines TRBV3-1 (or the pseudogene TRBV3-2) with TRBJ2-7, with 10 bases that match TRBD1. V lost 5 bases, J lost 4 bases, and 11 bases stayed unmatched. Germline assignment: CDR1 LGHDT and CDR2 YNNKEL (reference sequence). The CDR3 runs 16 residues. CDR3 in DNA: TGTGCCAGCAGCTACACCCCCCGACAGGGGGCGTACGAGCAGTACTTC. Translating it yields CASSYTPRQGAYEQYF.

This chain joins TRBV18 and TRBJ1-1; 8 bases line up with TRBD1. V dropped 7 bases and J dropped 2; count of bases not matched to a gene: 15. From germline, CDR1 is KGHSH and CDR2 LQKENI. The CDR3 has 17 amino acids. The CDR3 DNA follows: TGTGCCAGCTACACAAATCTCGGGACAGGACAAAACACTGAAGCTTTCTTT. This sequence encodes CASYTNLGTGQNTEAFF. The full variable domain, in which reference TRBV18 and TRBJ1-1 provide the parts outside the CDR3, is NAGVMQNPRHLVRRRGQEARLRCSPMKGHSHVYWYRQLPEEGLKFMVYLQKENIIDESGMPKERFSAEFPKEGPSILRIQQVVRGDSAAYFCASYTNLGTGQNTEAFFGQGTRLTVV.

The chain uses TRBV4-1 and TRBJ1-4, with 8 bases aligning to TRBD1. Germline loops: CDR1 MGHRA, CDR2 YSYEKL. Trimming cost V 1 base and J 5 bases; bases outside gene matches: 6. This CDR3 contains 16 residues. CDR3 loop: CASSQAPQGGNEKLFF. CDR3 coding DNA: TGCGCCAGCAGCCAAGCTCCACAGGGGGGGAATGAAAAACTGTTTTTT.

This clone was observed a single time. This chain connects TRBV11-2 to TRBJ1-4, with 9 bases lining up with TRBD1. The CDR3 has 17 amino acids. V dropped 5 bases and J dropped 0; count of bases not matched to a gene: 7. The germline V gene has CDR1 SGHAT and CDR2 FQNNGV. Here the CDR3 reads CASSPGQGIATNEKLFF. The CDR3 nucleotides are TGTGCCAGCAGCCCTGGACAGGGGATAGCAACTAATGAAAAACTGTTTTTT.

CDR3 in amino acids: CASSLSASNTIYF. The CDR3, as DNA: TGTGCCAGCAGCTTGAGCGCTTCAAACACCATATATTTT. The chain uses TRBV5-6 and TRBJ1-3, with D uncertain. The CDR3 covers 13 residues. Germline assignment: CDR1 SGHDT and CDR2 YYEEEE. V was trimmed by 1 base and J by 6 bases, leaving 8 bases between them. Filled out from reference TRBV5-6 and TRBJ1-3, the complete variable domain reads DAGVTQSPTHLIKTRGQQVTLRCSPKSGHDTVSWYQQALGQGPQFIFQYYEEEERQRGNFPDRFSGHQFPNYSSELNVNALLLGDSALYLCASSLSASNTIYFGEGSWLTVV.

The rearrangement links TRBV21-1 to TRBJ2-7; the tabulated D call, TRBD1, remains unverified against the DNA. TRBV21-1 constitutes a pseudogene. The CDR3 extends over 17 amino acids. For the CDR3, the DNA is TGTGCCAGCAGCAACAAGACACCGGGACAGGGATCCTACGAGCAGTACTTC. The encoded protein is CASSNKTPGQGSYEQYF.

This sequence joins TRBV5-4 and TRBJ1-4, with 8 nucleotides matching TRBD1. Unmatched junction bases numbered 5, after V lost 2 bases and J lost 8 bases. Looked up from germline, CDR1 is SGHNT and CDR2 is YYREEE (reference sequence). The CDR3 length is 14 residues. CDR3 region: CASSLGQGREKLFF. CDR3 DNA sequence: TGTGCCAGCAGCTTAGGACAGGGTAGAGAAAAACTGTTTTTT.

V gene TRBV30 combines with J gene TRBJ1-2, with a tentative D call TRBD1 (6 bases). This CDR3 contains 12 residues. V shed 2 bases and J shed 2 bases, with 6 bases lying between them. Germline V gene sequence: CDR1 GTSNPN, CDR2 SVGIG (reference sequence). CDR3 DNA sequence: TGTGCCTGGAGTAGGGGGAACTATGGCTACACCTTC. Its protein product is CAWSRGNYGYTF.

The chain links TRBV30 to TRBJ1-4; the D is unclear. The V and J ends lost 2 bases and 8 bases respectively, with 15 bases between them. Germline V gene data show CDR1 as GTSNPN and CDR2 as SVGIG (reference sequence). The CDR3 length is 14 residues. This CDR3 reads CAWSPISLGEKLFF. The CDR3 DNA follows: TGTGCCTGGAGTCCAATTTCCCTCGGGGAAAAACTGTTTTTT.

CDR3 in DNA: TGCGCCAGCAGCCAAGTATGGGAGCCCCTTCGCTACACCTTC. Residues: CASSQVWEPLRYTF. The rearrangement joins TRBV4-1 to TRBJ1-2; D call uncertain. CDR3 size: 14 residues. The V gene lost 1 base and the J gene lost 9 bases, with 15 bases spanning the gap. Germline values: CDR1 MGHRA, CDR2 YSYEKL.

V and J are TRBV5-1 and TRBJ2-5; 7 bases align to TRBD2. V lost 3 bases and J lost 1; bases outside the gene matches: 12. CDR1 and CDR2 from the germline V gene are SGHRS and YFSETQ. The CDR3 loop spans 17 amino acids. The chain's CDR3 is CASSSTVGGPIQETQYF. The CDR3 nucleotides are TGCGCCAGCAGCTCCACGGTGGGAGGGCCGATCCAAGAGACCCAGTACTTC.

V gene TRBV5-6 combines with J gene TRBJ1-1; D gene uncertain. Germline values: CDR1 SGHDT, CDR2 YYEEEE. This CDR3 contains 12 residues. Trimming cost V 1 base and J 7 bases, with 8 bases left between them. CDR3 nucleotide sequence: TGTGCCAGCAGCTTGTCGATCGGTGAAGCTTTCTTT. It encodes CASSLSIGEAFF.

This clone was counted between two and nine times. The chain recombines TRBV7-8 with TRBJ1-1; no reliable D call. This CDR3 comprises 15 residues. The V and J ends lost 1 base and 3 bases respectively, with 12 bases between them. Germline values: CDR1 SGHVS, CDR2 FQNEAQ. CDR3 nucleotide sequence: TGTGCCAGCAGCTTAGGCGGGGTAGGGTACACTGAAGCTTTCTTT. Its translation: CASSLGGVGYTEAFF.

Only one count was recorded for this clone. The chain recombines TRBV5-4 with TRBJ1-2, with TRBD1 matching over 12 bases. The V segment lost 7 bases and the J segment 4 bases; nucleotides outside the gene matches: 8. Germline-derived CDR1 and CDR2 are SGHNT and YYREEE (reference sequence). CDR3 length equals 15 residues. The CDR3 region is CASSRGTGGIYGYTF. CDR3 DNA sequence: TGTGCCAGCTCCCGTGGGACAGGGGGCATCTATGGCTACACCTTC.

This clone appeared a few times. V usage is TRBV4-2 and J usage is TRBJ2-7; TRBD2 is a possible D gene (5 bases). Trimming cost V 0 bases and J 0 bases, with 12 bases left between them. Per germline, CDR1 LGHNA and CDR2 YNFKEQ. The CDR3 spans 16 residues. The CDR3 sequence: CASSQESGLVSYEQYF. DNA of the CDR3: TGTGCCAGCAGCCAAGAAAGCGGACTCGTCTCCTACGAGCAGTACTTC.

Here the CDR3 reads CASSPGGVNNEKLFF. The CDR3 region has the DNA TGTGCCAGCAGCCCGGGAGGGGTGAATAATGAAAAACTGTTTTTT. The rearrangement joins TRBV28 to TRBJ1-4; D may be TRBD1 (5 bases). The CDR3 consists of 15 residues. The V and J ends lost 6 bases and 4 bases respectively, with 15 bases between them. Germline CDR1 and CDR2: MDHEN and SYDVKM.

The chain has TRBV11-2 and TRBJ2-7; TRBD2 matches at 7 bases. V dropped 5 bases and J dropped 5; count of bases not matched to a gene: 9. Looked up from germline, CDR1 is SGHAT and CDR2 is FQNNGV. The CDR3 length is 14 residues. This chain's CDR3 is CASSPPGLLNEQYF. The CDR3 DNA follows: TGTGCCAGCAGCCCGCCGGGACTATTAAACGAGCAGTACTTC. The complete variable domain, with remaining parts taken from reference TRBV11-2 and TRBJ2-7, reads EAGVAQSPRYKIIEKRQSVAFWCNPISGHATLYWYQQILGQGPKLLIQFQNNGVVDDSQLPKDRFSAERLKGVDSTLKIQPAKLEDSAVYLCASSPPGLLNEQYFGPGTRLTVT.

The chain couples TRBV19 to TRBJ1-5, with a weak D call TRBD1 (5 bases). Germline CDR1 is LNHDA and CDR2 is SQIVND (reference sequence). The CDR3 is 16 residues long. V was pared by 1 base and J by 1 base, with 11 bases between. In DNA, the CDR3 is TGTGCCAGTAGTATAGTCGGAGGGACCAGCAATCAGCCCCAGCATTTT. Its translation: CASSIVGGTSNQPQHF.

The chain links TRBV28 to TRBJ2-5; D may be TRBD1 (6 bases). V was clipped by 6 bases and J by 4 bases, with 15 bases between them. The CDR3 extends over 14 amino acids. Germline loops: CDR1 MDHEN, CDR2 SYDVKM. The CDR3 DNA sequence: TGTGCCAGCAGCCAGGGGACGAGTTTAGAGACCCAGTACTTC. Amino acids: CASSQGTSLETQYF.

As to this clone: This same CDR3 is encoded by further DNA sequences in the sample. The V and J genes are TRBV3-1 (or the pseudogene TRBV3-2) and TRBJ1-5; no definite D call. Germline lookup yields CDR1 LGHDT and CDR2 YNNKEL (reference sequence). This CDR3 comprises 12 residues. Trimming stripped 3 bases from V and 2 bases from J, with 2 bases between. CDR3 protein: CASSHGNQPQHF. The CDR3, as DNA: TGTGCCAGCAGCCACGGCAATCAGCCCCAGCATTTT.

This chain links TRBV5-1 with TRBJ2-2; maybe TRBD1 (6 bases). The germline V and J ends were trimmed by 2 bases and 3 bases, with 11 bases remaining between them. Germline-derived CDR1 and CDR2 are SGHRS and YFSETQ. This CDR3 has 15 residues. In DNA form, the CDR3 reads TGCGCCAGCAGCTTCCGGGACACAGACACCGGGGAGCTGTTTTTT. Protein: CASSFRDTDTGELFF.

V gene TRBV2 combines with J gene TRBJ2-7, with 9 bases aligning to TRBD2. This CDR3 comprises 13 residues. CDR1 and CDR2 (germline): SNHLY, FYNNEI. J gave up 0 bases and V 9 bases, and 3 bases lay outside the gene matches. The CDR3: CARGGLASYEQYF. In DNA form, the CDR3 reads TGTGCCAGAGGGGGACTAGCCTCCTACGAGCAGTACTTC.

The chain employs TRBV27 and TRBJ1-2; 7 bases line up with TRBD1. The junction had 13 bases not matched to a gene; V was cut back by 3 bases and J by 3 bases. CDR3 size: 17 residues. CDR1 is MNHEY, CDR2 SMNVEV, per germline (reference sequence). The CDR3 nucleotides are TGTGCCAGCAGTTTTACCCCAGGGACAGCCGACGACTATGGCTACACCTTC. It is translated as CASSFTPGTADDYGYTF.

J is TRBJ2-5 and V is TRBV7-9; TRBD1 matches 10 bases. The CDR3 totals 15 residues. Germline V gives CDR1 SEHNR, CDR2 FQNEAQ (reference sequence). Unmatched junction bases numbered 5, after V lost 5 bases and J lost 2 bases. CDR3 nucleotide sequence: TGTGCCAGCAGCCAAAGGGACAGGGGACAAGAGACCCAGTACTTC. Amino acids: CASSQRDRGQETQYF.